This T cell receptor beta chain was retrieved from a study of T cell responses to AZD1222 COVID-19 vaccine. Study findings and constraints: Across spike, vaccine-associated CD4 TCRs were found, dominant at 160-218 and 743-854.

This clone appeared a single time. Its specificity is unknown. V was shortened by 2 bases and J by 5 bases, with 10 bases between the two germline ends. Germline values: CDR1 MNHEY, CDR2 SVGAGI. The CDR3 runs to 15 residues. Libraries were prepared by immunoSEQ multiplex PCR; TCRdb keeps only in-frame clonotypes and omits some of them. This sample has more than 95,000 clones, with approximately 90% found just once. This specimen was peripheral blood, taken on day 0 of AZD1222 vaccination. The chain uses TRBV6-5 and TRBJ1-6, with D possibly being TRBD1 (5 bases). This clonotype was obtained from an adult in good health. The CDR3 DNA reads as TGTGCCAGCAGTTACAGCAGGGAGGATAATTCACCCCTCCACTTT. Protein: CASSYSREDNSPLHF.